This T cell receptor (beta chain) was captured by sequencing in a study of tissue T cells after allogeneic stem cell transplantation. Findings of the study overall: Anatomically similar tissues had similar TCR repertoires within each patient.

This clone has only one observation. Its antigen is as yet unknown. CDR1 and CDR2 from the germline V gene are MNHEY and SVGAGI. V lost 0 bases to trimming and J lost 6 bases; unmatched junction nucleotides: 1. The CDR3 is 16 residues long. TCRbeta CDR3 was sequenced at survey depth with template counts. Assay used: immunoSEQ multiplex PCR; TCRdb lists only in-frame clones, some missing. The sample includes just under 10,000 clones, over 55% of them seen just once. The chain has TRBV6-5 and TRBJ2-1; 14 positions agree with TRBD2. This material consisted of tissue from the jejunum, taken at autopsy. This clonotype originated in a woman aged 18-55 years with breast cancer. The CDR3 is CASSYSTSGRGNEQFF. The CDR3 nucleotides read TGTGCCAGCAGTTACTCGACTAGCGGGAGGGGCAATGAGCAGTTCTTC.